The 4 T cell receptor beta chains given below trace back to one sample, sequenced in a study of blood T cell repertoires in COVID-19. Clones were sequenced by immunoSEQ multiplex PCR, and TCRdb holds only the in-frame ones, with some missing. Of roughly 380,000 clones detected, over 75% appear once; the ten largest clones hold approximately 1.5%. The sequenced material came from peripheral blood. Receptors originate from a woman in her forties with COVID-19, enrolled during active disease.

V gene TRBV28 combines with J gene TRBJ2-5; D gene unclear. Trimming cost V 5 bases and J 5 bases, with 12 bases left between them. The CDR3 runs to 13 residues. CDR1 and CDR2 from the germline V gene are MDHEN and SYDVKM. The CDR3 DNA sequence: TGTGCCAGCAGTCCTTACGCTCGGGAGACCCAGTACTTC. Translating gives CASSPYARETQYF.

The chain employs TRBV2 and TRBJ1-2; the D gene is possibly TRBD1 (5 bases). V gave up 1 base and J gave up 7 bases, with 13 bases separating them. There are 14 residues in the CDR3. Germline V gene lookup returns CDR1 SNHLY and CDR2 FYNNEI. This CDR3 is CASSEGPPGGGYTF. CDR3 sequence (DNA): TGTGCCAGCAGTGAAGGTCCGCCGGGGGGTGGCTACACCTTC.

The J gene is TRBJ2-7, the V gene TRBV12-3 or TRBV12-4; D is possibly TRBD2 (6 bases). This CDR3 contains 13 residues. With 4 bases removed from V and 3 bases from J, the gap between germline ends came to 10 bases. This CDR3 is CASSWTGGYEQYF. The DNA for the CDR3 is TGTGCCAGCAGTTGGACCGGGGGCTACGAGCAGTACTTC.

This sequence joins TRBV6-6 and TRBJ2-7, with D possibly TRBD2 on 6 matching bases. Trimming removed 4 bases from V and 5 bases from J, with 21 bases in between. This CDR3 contains 16 residues. Germline assignment: CDR1 MNHNY and CDR2 SVGAGI (reference sequence). This CDR3 is CASSSWGVTGFNEQYF. CDR3 nucleotides: TGTGCCAGCAGTTCGTGGGGGGTAACAGGCTTCAACGAGCAGTACTTC.